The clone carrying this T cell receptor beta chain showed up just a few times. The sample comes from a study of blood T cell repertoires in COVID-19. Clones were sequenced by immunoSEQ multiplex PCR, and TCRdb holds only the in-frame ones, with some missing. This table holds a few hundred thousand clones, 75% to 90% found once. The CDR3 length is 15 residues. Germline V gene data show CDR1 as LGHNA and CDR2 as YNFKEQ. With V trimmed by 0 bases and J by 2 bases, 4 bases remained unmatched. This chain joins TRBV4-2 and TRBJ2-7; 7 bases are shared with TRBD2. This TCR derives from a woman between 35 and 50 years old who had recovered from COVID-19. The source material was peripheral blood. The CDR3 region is CASSQEAGETYEQYF. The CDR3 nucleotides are TGTGCCAGCAGCCAAGAGGCGGGGGAAACCTACGAGCAGTACTTC.